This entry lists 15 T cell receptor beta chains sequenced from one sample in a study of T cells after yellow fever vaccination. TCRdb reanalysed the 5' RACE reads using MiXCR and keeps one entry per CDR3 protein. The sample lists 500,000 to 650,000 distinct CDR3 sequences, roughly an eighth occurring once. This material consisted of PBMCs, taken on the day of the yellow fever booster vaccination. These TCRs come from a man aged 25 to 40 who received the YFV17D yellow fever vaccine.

The CDR3 region has the DNA TGCAGTGCGGAAACTAGCGGGAGGGCCAATGAGCAGTTCTTC. Residues: CSAETSGRANEQFF. V is TRBV20-1 and J is TRBJ2-1; 13 positions match TRBD2. This CDR3 contains 14 residues. V gave up 6 bases and J gave up 6 bases; unmatched junction bases: 5. Germline V gene lookup returns CDR1 DFQATT and CDR2 SNEGSKA (reference sequence).

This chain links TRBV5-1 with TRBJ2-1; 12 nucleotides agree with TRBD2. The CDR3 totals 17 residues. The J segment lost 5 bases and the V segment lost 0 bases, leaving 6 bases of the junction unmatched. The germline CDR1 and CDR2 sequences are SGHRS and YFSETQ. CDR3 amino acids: CASSLALGLAGNNEQFF. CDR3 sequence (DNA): TGCGCCAGCAGCTTGGCTCTGGGACTAGCGGGTAACAATGAGCAGTTCTTC. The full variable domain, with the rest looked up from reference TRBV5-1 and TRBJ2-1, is KAGVTQTPRYLIKTRGQQVTLSCSPISGHRSVSWYQQTPGQGLQFLFEYFSETQRNKGNFPGRFSGRQFSNSRSEMNVSTLELGDSALYLCASSLALGLAGNNEQFFGPGTRLTVL.

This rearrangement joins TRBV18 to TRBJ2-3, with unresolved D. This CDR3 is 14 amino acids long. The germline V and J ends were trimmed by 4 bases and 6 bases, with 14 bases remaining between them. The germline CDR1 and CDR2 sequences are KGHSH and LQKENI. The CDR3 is CASSLGMDRDTQYF. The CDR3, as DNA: TGTGCCAGCTCACTTGGGATGGATAGGGATACGCAGTATTTT.

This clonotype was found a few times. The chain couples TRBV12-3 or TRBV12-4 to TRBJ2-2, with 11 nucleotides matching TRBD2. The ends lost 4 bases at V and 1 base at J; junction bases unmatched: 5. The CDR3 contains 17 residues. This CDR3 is CASSSNSGRVNTGELFF. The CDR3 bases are TGTGCCAGCAGTTCCAATAGCGGGAGGGTGAACACCGGGGAGCTGTTTTTT.

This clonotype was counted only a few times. CDR3 sequence (DNA): TGTGCCAGCAGCTCCCTCGGGTCCGAAGCTTTCTTT. Protein product: CASSSLGSEAFF. The rearrangement links TRBV7-2 to TRBJ1-1; D remains ambiguous. The V and J ends lost 4 bases and 8 bases respectively, with 11 bases between them. The germline V gene has CDR1 SGHTA and CDR2 FQGNSA. CDR3 length equals 12 residues.

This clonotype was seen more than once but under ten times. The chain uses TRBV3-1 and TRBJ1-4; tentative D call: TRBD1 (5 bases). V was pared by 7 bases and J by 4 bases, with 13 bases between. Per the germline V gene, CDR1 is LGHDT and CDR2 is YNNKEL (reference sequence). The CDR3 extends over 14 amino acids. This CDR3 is CASTIKGFNEKLFF. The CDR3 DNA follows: TGTGCCAGCACCATCAAGGGGTTTAATGAAAAACTGTTTTTT.

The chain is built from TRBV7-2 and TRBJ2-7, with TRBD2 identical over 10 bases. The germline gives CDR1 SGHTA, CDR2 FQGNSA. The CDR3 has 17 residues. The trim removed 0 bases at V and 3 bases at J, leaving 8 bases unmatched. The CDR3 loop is CASSLAALAGAGYEQYF. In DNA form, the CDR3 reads TGTGCCAGCAGCTTAGCGGCCCTAGCGGGAGCGGGCTACGAGCAGTACTTC.

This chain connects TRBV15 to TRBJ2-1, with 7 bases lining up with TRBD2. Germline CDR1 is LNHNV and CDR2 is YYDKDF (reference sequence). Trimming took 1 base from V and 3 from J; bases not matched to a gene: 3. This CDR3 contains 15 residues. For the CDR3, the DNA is TGTGCCACCAGCAGAGGCGGGAGTGGCTACAATGAGCAGTTCTTC. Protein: CATSRGGSGYNEQFF.

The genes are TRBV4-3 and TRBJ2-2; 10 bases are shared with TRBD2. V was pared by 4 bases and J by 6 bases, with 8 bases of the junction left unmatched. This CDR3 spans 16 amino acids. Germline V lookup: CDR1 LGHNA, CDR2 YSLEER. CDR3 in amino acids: CASSLGLAGAAGELFF. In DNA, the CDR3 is TGCGCCAGCAGCCTGGGGCTAGCGGGAGCCGCCGGGGAGCTGTTTTTT.

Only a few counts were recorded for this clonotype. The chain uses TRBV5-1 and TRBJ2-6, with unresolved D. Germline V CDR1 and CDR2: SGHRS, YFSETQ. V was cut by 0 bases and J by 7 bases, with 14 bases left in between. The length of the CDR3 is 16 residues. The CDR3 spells CASSLGGPSSANVLTF. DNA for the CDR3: TGCGCCAGCAGCTTGGGTGGACCTTCTAGTGCCAACGTCCTGACTTTC.

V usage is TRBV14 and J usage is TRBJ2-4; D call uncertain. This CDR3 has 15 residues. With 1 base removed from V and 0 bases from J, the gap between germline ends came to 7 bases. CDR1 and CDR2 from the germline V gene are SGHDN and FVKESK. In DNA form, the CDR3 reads TGTGCCAGCAGCCAAGTAGGATTAGCCAAAAACATTCAGTACTTC. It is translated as CASSQVGLAKNIQYF.

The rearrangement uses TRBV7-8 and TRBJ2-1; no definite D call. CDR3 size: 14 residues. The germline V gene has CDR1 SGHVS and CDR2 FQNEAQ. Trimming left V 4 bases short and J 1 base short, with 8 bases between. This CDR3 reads CASSSIASYNEQFF. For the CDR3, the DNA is TGTGCCAGCAGCTCTATAGCTTCCTACAATGAGCAGTTCTTC.

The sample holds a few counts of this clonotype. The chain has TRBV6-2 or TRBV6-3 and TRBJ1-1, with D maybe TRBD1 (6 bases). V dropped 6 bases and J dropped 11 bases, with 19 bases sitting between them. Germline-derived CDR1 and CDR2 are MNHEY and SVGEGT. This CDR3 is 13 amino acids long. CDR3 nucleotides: TGTGCCAGCAGCCAGGAGAGGACAGCCGGGGCTTTCTTT. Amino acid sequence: CASSQERTAGAFF.

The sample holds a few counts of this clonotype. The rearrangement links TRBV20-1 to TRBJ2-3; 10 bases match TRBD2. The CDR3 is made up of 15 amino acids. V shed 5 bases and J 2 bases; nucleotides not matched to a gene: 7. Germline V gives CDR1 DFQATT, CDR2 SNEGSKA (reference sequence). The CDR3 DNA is TGCAGTGCTCCTAAACTAGCGGGATTCACAGATACGCAGTATTTT. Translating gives CSAPKLAGFTDTQYF.

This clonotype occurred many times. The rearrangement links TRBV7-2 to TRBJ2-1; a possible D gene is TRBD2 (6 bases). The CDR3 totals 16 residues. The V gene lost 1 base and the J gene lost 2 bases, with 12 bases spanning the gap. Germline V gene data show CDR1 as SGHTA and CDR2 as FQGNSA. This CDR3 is CASSLEGAGTYNEQFF. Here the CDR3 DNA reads TGTGCCAGCAGCTTAGAAGGGGCGGGGACCTACAATGAGCAGTTCTTC.